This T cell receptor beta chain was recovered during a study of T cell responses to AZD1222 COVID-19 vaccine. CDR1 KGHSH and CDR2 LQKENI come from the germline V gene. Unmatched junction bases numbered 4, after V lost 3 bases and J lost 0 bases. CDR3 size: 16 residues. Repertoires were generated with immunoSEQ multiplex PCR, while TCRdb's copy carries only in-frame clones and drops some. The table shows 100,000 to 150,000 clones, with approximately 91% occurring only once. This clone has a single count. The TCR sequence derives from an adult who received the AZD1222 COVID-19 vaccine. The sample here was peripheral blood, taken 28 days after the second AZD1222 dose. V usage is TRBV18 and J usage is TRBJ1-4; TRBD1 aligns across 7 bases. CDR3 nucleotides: TGTGCCAGCTCACCGGAAGGGACAGCAACTAATGAAAAACTGTTTTTT. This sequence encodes CASSPEGTATNEKLFF.